This passage covers 16 T cell receptor beta chains from one sample sequenced in a study of CD8+ T cells in alopecia areata. Extracted RNA was reverse transcribed, and the resulting cDNA served as sequencing template. Assay: immunoSEQ multiplex PCR; the TCRdb copy retains only in-frame clones and omits some. The sample holds about 190,000 clones, under 80% seen once. Described treatment: oral pan-JAK inhibitor, 5-10 mg twice daily. The sequencing used CD4+ T cells sorted from blood, collected around week 50, from a patient treated with tofacitinib. These receptors were taken from a human donor with alopecia areata.

This clone occurred a few times. The genes are TRBV18 and TRBJ1-4; TRBD1 matches 10 bases. Germline values: CDR1 KGHSH, CDR2 LQKENI. V trimming: 6 bases; J trimming: 3 bases; junction bases outside the gene matches: 7. The CDR3 sequence is 16 residues long. CDR3 DNA: TGTGCCAGCTCCCCGGGACAGGGGCTTGCTAATGAAAAACTGTTTTTT. Protein sequence: CASSPGQGLANEKLFF.

The CDR3, as DNA: TGCGCCAGCAGCCACGGATCCTTAGGGGGGGTCTACAATGAGCAGTTCTTC. Translating it yields CASSHGSLGGVYNEQFF. This rearrangement joins TRBV4-1 to TRBJ2-1; a possible D gene is TRBD2 (7 bases). V shed 3 bases and J shed 3 bases, with 18 bases lying between them. This CDR3 has 17 residues. The germline V gene encodes CDR1 MGHRA and CDR2 YSYEKL.

The gene calls are TRBV29-1 and TRBJ1-3, with TRBD1 as a possible D gene (5 bases). Germline values: CDR1 SQVTM, CDR2 ANQGSEA. V was trimmed by 5 bases and J by 0 bases, leaving 14 bases between them. The CDR3 length is 15 residues. The CDR3 DNA is TGCAGCGTTACTACCGGGACGAGCTCTGGAAACACCATATATTTT. Translation: CSVTTGTSSGNTIYF.

The chain has TRBV30 and TRBJ2-7; possible D gene TRBD1, 6 bases. V lost 1 base and J 6 bases, leaving 10 bases between the germline ends. Looked up from germline, CDR1 is GTSNPN and CDR2 is SVGIG (reference sequence). The CDR3 length is 12 residues. The CDR3 spells CAWSGQGGEQYF. The CDR3 nucleotides are TGTGCCTGGAGTGGCCAAGGGGGCGAGCAGTACTTC.

The CDR3: CASSDGGYTF. CDR3 in DNA: TGTGCCAGCAGTGACGGGGGCTACACCTTC. V is TRBV2 and J is TRBJ1-2; D is unresolved. This CDR3 contains 10 residues. V was trimmed by 3 bases and J by 8 bases, leaving 4 bases between them. Germline assignment: CDR1 SNHLY and CDR2 FYNNEI.

The chain recombines TRBV7-8 with TRBJ1-5, with D maybe TRBD1 (5 bases). Deletions cut 6 bases from V and 6 bases from J, with 18 bases between. The germline V gene has CDR1 SGHVS and CDR2 FQNEAQ. The CDR3 has 15 residues. For the CDR3, the DNA is TGTGCCAGCAGTTCAGGGACGTATGGAGGTCAGCCCCAGCATTTT. It specifies CASSSGTYGGQPQHF.

The chain carries TRBV15 and TRBJ1-6; no clear D gene. The germline V gene has CDR1 LNHNV and CDR2 YYDKDF (reference sequence). CDR3 length: 14 residues. Trimming took 4 bases from V and 8 from J, leaving 12 bases between them. CDR3 coding DNA: TGTGCCACCAGCAACGGGATTGAGGATTCACCCCTCCACTTT. Translating gives CATSNGIEDSPLHF.

The chain is built from TRBV29-1 and TRBJ1-1, with 8 nucleotides matching TRBD1. This CDR3 has 14 amino acids. Trimming took 6 bases from V and 0 from J; bases not matched to a gene: 6. The germline V gene has CDR1 SQVTM and CDR2 ANQGSEA. The DNA of the CDR3 is TGCAGCGTAGCTTCGACAGGGGTGAACACTGAAGCTTTCTTT. Protein product: CSVASTGVNTEAFF.

This clone was counted only a few times. V is TRBV29-1 and J is TRBJ1-1; D remains ambiguous. Germline loops: CDR1 SQVTM, CDR2 ANQGSEA. V gave up 1 base and J gave up 4 bases, with 19 bases separating them. The CDR3 loop spans 16 amino acids. CDR3 in amino acids: CSVEVRLGRSSTEAFF. CDR3 nucleotides: TGCAGCGTTGAAGTGCGTTTAGGCAGGTCGTCCACTGAAGCTTTCTTT. The variable domain in full, with the rest retrieved from reference TRBV29-1 and TRBJ1-1, is SAVISQKPSRDICQRGTSLTIQCQVDSQVTMMFWYRQQPGQSLTLIATANQGSEATYESGFVIDKFPISRPNLTFSTLTVSNMSPEDSSIYLCSVEVRLGRSSTEAFFGQGTRLTVV.

The chain uses TRBV4-3 and TRBJ2-2; TRBD2 agrees at 11 bases. The CDR3 consists of 19 residues. Germline CDR1 and CDR2: LGHNA and YSLEER. V lost 3 bases, J lost 4 bases, and 13 bases stayed unmatched. The DNA for the CDR3 is TGCGCCAGCAGCCAGAGGGAATTAGCGGGGGGGCCGGTCACCGGGGAGCTGTTTTTT. This sequence encodes CASSQRELAGGPVTGELFF.

This clone was counted between two and nine times. The chain combines TRBV27 with TRBJ1-5; D may be TRBD1 (5 bases). Trimming shortened V by 5 bases and J by 1 base, and 21 bases separated the two germline ends. CDR3 length: 18 residues. Per germline, CDR1 MNHEY and CDR2 SMNVEV (reference sequence). DNA of the CDR3: TGTGCCAGCAGTCATATCTCGAGCAGGGCTGCAAGCAATCAGCCCCAGCATTTT. Amino acids: CASSHISSRAASNQPQHF.

The chain combines TRBV5-1 with TRBJ2-1, with no clear D. The V gene lost 0 bases and the J gene lost 4 bases, with 14 bases spanning the gap. The CDR3 runs 16 residues. CDR1 and CDR2 from the germline V gene are SGHRS and YFSETQ. Here the CDR3 reads CASSLADRATYNEQFF. The DNA of the CDR3 is TGCGCCAGCAGCTTGGCCGACCGCGCAACTTACAATGAGCAGTTCTTC.

The genes are TRBV5-1 and TRBJ1-1; no firm D call. The CDR3 contains 15 residues. V shed 0 bases and J shed 4 bases, with 13 bases lying between them. The germline gives CDR1 SGHRS, CDR2 YFSETQ. The CDR3, as DNA: TGCGCCAGCAGCTTGGAGGTTTCGGGTGGCACTGAAGCTTTCTTT. Protein sequence: CASSLEVSGGTEAFF.

The genes are TRBV29-1 and TRBJ1-6, with 8 positions matching TRBD1. J lost 6 bases, V lost 4 bases, and 8 bases had no gene match. There are 15 residues in the CDR3. From germline, CDR1 is SQVTM and CDR2 ANQGSEA. CDR3: CSVVLTGDTNSPLHF. DNA of the CDR3: TGCAGCGTTGTGTTGACAGGGGATACTAATTCACCCCTCCACTTT.

This clone is a singleton in its sample. The chain joins TRBV15 to TRBJ1-5, with TRBD1 identical over 9 bases. V lost 2 bases and J lost 3; bases outside the gene matches: 5. The CDR3 is 16 residues long. Germline CDR1 reads LNHNV; CDR2 reads YYDKDF (reference sequence). CDR3 residues: CATSRRTGASNQPQHF. The CDR3 nucleotides are TGTGCCACCAGCAGAAGGACAGGGGCTTCCAATCAGCCCCAGCATTTT.

This chain connects TRBV7-2 to TRBJ1-2; 8 bases line up with TRBD1. Germline loops: CDR1 SGHTA, CDR2 FQGNSA. CDR3 length: 16 amino acids. Losses at the gene ends were 4 bases for V and 7 bases for J; bases not matched to a gene: 14. Here the CDR3 reads CASSSQTGRGQSGYTF. CDR3 bases: TGTGCCAGCAGCTCCCAAACCGGCAGGGGGCAGAGTGGCTACACCTTC.